The clone carrying this T cell receptor (beta chain) was found once. The data derive from a study of cytomegalovirus exposure and HLA in healthy donors. 60 Vbeta and 13 Jbeta primers were used in PCR. This table comes from immunoSEQ multiplex PCR, and its TCRdb copy is limited to in-frame clones, with some not included. Of a few hundred thousand clones in the sample, over 90% were seen once. Trimming took off 0 bases at V and 2 bases at J, with 14 bases between the two ends. This CDR3 region has 17 residues. This clonotype originated in a girl aged 2 to 10 in good health and CMV-seronegative. J is TRBJ2-2 and V is TRBV5-3, with a tentative D call TRBD1 (6 bases). TRBV5-3 falls under the ORF class, with uncertain function. Sequenced sample: PBMCs. The CDR3 DNA reads as TGTGCCAGAAGCTTGGCCAGGACAGTGCCCAACACCGGGGAGCTGTTTTTT. It is translated as CARSLARTVPNTGELFF.